This T cell receptor (beta chain) was documented in a study of shared clonotypes between healthy human individuals. Background on the study: CD8 memory received one plate per donor, CD8 naive two, CD4 memory three and CD4 naive three.

Original handling: Filtering differed because ImmunoSEQ produced junction-only sequences that carried no quality scores. Using immunoSEQ multiplex PCR, the repertoire was profiled, and TCRdb retains in-frame clones only, with some absent. The D gene and trimming were derived from the DNA, and the V and J assignments and clone size from that table. Here the sample spans roughly 890,000 clones, 90% to 95% being singletons. Selected positively for CCR7 and CD45RO-negative, naive CD8 cells excluded terminally differentiated effector memory CD45RA+ cells. A note on this clone: Its target is not known.

Overall study results and limits: Clonotype sharing among donors was expected to depend on sequencing depth. Generally, naive subsets came out with larger estimated richness than memory subsets.

Germline trimming cut 0 bases from V and 1 base from J; bases unmatched to any gene: 8. From germline, CDR1 is SGHAT and CDR2 FQNNGV. CDR3 length equals 17 residues. The sample comprised naive CD8+ T cells sorted from blood. This receptor was obtained from a man aged 25 to 45 in good health. The chain is built from TRBV11-2 and TRBJ2-7; 8 nucleotides match TRBD2. Written as DNA, the CDR3 is TGTGCCAGCAGCTTAGACCGGACTAGCCCTGGTTCCTACGAGCAGTACTTC. It encodes CASSLDRTSPGSYEQYF.